This TCR beta chain was retrieved from a study of CD8+CD57+ T cells in acquired aplastic anemia. General study points: Patients and controls turned out to have twenty-nine CD8+ CDR3 sequences in common. Significant differences in CD8+ Simpson's diversity were not observed between patients and controls.

Individuals selected for sequencing had exhibited CD8+CD57+ cell expansion on flow cytometry. There were no patients without severe acquired aplastic anemia. There was no therapy given to any patient before the blood sampling took place. Profiling that covered TCR beta VDJ and CDR3 relied on genomic DNA as its template. TCRdb re-called the reads with MiXCR, one entry per CDR3 protein. The sample lists about 180,000 distinct CDR3 sequences; about 44% were seen once. V lost 1 base and J lost 2; bases outside the gene matches: 7. Germline V lookup: CDR1 DFQATT, CDR2 SNEGSKA (reference sequence). The CDR3 length is 16 residues. This clonotype was recorded many times. Its target is unknown.

The source of this sequence is a human donor with aplastic anemia. Sequencing used sorted CD4+, CD8+, or CD8+CD57+ T cells (not recorded which) from PBMCs. The V and J genes are TRBV20-1 and TRBJ1-1; TRBD1 matches at 10 bases. In DNA form, the CDR3 reads TGCAGTGCTAGAGTGGACAGGGGGAATTTTAACACTGAAGCTTTCTTT. Translating gives CSARVDRGNFNTEAFF.